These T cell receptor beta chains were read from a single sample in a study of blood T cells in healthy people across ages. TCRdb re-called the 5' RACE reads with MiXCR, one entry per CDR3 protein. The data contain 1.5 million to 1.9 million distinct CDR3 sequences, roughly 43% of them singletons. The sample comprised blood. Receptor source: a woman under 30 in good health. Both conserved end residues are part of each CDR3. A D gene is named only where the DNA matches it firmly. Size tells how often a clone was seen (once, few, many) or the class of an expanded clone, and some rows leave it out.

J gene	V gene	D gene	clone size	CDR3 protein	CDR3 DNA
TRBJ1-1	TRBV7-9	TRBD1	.	CASSPLGPGGEDTEAFF	TGTGCCAGCAGCCCGCTTGGCCCAGGGGGCGAGGACACTGAAGCTTTCTTT
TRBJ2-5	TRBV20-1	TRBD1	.	CSAPGQASETQYF	TGCAGTGCTCCAGGACAGGCTTCAGAGACCCAGTACTTC
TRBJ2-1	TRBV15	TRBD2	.	CATSRDALAGINEQFF	TGTGCCACCAGCAGAGATGCGCTAGCGGGAATCAATGAGCAGTTCTTC
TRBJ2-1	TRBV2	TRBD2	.	CASSADVAGANEQFF	TGTGCCAGCAGTGCGGACGTAGCGGGAGCAAATGAGCAGTTCTTC
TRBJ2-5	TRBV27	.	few	CASSLLTPAGQHQETQYF	TGTGCCAGCAGTTTATTGACCCCCGCCGGACAGCACCAAGAGACCCAGTACTTC
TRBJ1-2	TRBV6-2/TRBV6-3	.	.	CASRGGHFGYTF	TGTGCCAGCAGAGGGGGGCACTTCGGCTACACCTTC
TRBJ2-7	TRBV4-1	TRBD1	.	CASSHPALDRVHEQYF	TGCGCCAGCAGCCACCCAGCCCTCGACAGGGTGCACGAGCAGTACTTC
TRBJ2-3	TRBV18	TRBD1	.	CASSWTGQVTDTQYF	TGTGCCAGCTCCTGGACAGGGCAAGTAACAGATACGCAGTATTTT
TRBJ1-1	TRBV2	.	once	CASNRGDTEAFF	TGTGCCAGCAATCGGGGAGACACTGAAGCTTTCTTT
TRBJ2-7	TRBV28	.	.	CASSSWALYEQYF	TGTGCCAGCAGTTCATGGGCCCTCTACGAGCAGTACTTC
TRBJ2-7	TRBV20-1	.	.	CSAPGTVPPYEQYF	TGCAGTGCCCCGGGGACGGTCCCACCCTACGAGCAGTACTTC
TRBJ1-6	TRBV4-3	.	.	CASSQLKGSSYSSPLHF	TGCGCCAGCAGCCAACTAAAGGGGAGCTCCTATAGTTCACCCCTCCACTTT
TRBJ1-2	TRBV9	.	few	CASSPPQSNYGYTF	TGTGCCAGCAGCCCCCCCCAGAGTAACTATGGCTACACCTTC
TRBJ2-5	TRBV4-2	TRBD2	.	CASTSRALAGETQYF	TGTGCCAGCACCTCAAGAGCGCTAGCGGGAGAGACCCAGTACTTC
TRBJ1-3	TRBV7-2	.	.	CASSITGTGNTIYF	TGTGCCAGCAGCATTACAGGGACCGGAAACACCATATATTTT
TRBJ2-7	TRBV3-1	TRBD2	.	CASSQDDSGGEQYF	TGTGCCAGCAGCCAAGATGACTCGGGGGGCGAGCAGTACTTC
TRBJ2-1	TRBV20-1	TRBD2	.	CSARDNSGRLNEQFF	TGCAGTGCTAGAGATAATAGCGGGAGACTCAATGAGCAGTTCTTC
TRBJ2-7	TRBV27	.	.	CASSKKITNEQYF	TGTGCCAGCAGCAAAAAAATTACTAACGAGCAGTACTTC
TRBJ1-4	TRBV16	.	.	CASSPKDRGYEKLFF	TGTGCCAGCAGCCCTAAAGACCGGGGATATGAAAAACTGTTTTTT
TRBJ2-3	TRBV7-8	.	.	CASSLAGRLFADTQYF	TGTGCCAGCAGCTTAGCCGGACGCCTCTTCGCAGATACGCAGTATTTT
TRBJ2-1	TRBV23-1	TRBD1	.	CASSQSDRPIYNEQFF	TGCGCCAGCAGTCAATCGGACAGGCCAATCTACAATGAGCAGTTCTTC
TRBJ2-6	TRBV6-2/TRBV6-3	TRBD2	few	CASSYSAGFQASGANVLTF	TGTGCCAGCAGTTACTCAGCGGGGTTCCAGGCCTCTGGGGCCAACGTCCTGACTTTC
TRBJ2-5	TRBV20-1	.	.	CSVVAGEYNEQYF	TGCAGTGTTGTTGCAGGGGAGTACAATGAGCAGTACTTC
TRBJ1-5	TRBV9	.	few	CASSVDMGQPQHF	TGTGCCAGCAGCGTAGACATGGGGCAGCCCCAGCATTTT
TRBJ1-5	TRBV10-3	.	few	CAISEGISGAGQPQHF	TGTGCCATCAGCGAGGGGATTTCAGGGGCGGGACAGCCCCAGCATTTT